The sequence of this T cell receptor (beta chain) was determined in a study of beta chain features in type 1 diabetes. As for the study in general: Sorted cells examined across all samples numbered about 110,000,000.

CD4+ naive, central memory, regulatory and stem cell-like memory subsets were isolated by sorting on CD45RO/CCR7/CD25/CD127/CD95/CD27. Germline values: CDR1 MGHDK, CDR2 SYGVNS. The CDR3 spans 13 residues. With V trimmed by 6 bases and J by 7 bases, 4 bases remained unmatched. Expressed TCRB transcripts were sequenced, since all the RNA that had been isolated was reverse transcribed. Produced via immunoSEQ multiplex PCR; TCRdb's table is partial and in-frame only. Of 500,000 to 700,000 clones listed, 15% to 18% were seen once; the top ten hold 0.093%. This sequence was found in a man between 18 and 29 years old in good health. Sequencing was done on a sample of naive CD4+ T cells from blood. The gene calls are TRBV25-1 and TRBJ1-4; 8 nucleotides align to TRBD1. The CDR3, as DNA: TGTGCCAGCAGAGACAGGGGCACTGAAAAACTGTTTTTT. This codes for CASRDRGTEKLFF.